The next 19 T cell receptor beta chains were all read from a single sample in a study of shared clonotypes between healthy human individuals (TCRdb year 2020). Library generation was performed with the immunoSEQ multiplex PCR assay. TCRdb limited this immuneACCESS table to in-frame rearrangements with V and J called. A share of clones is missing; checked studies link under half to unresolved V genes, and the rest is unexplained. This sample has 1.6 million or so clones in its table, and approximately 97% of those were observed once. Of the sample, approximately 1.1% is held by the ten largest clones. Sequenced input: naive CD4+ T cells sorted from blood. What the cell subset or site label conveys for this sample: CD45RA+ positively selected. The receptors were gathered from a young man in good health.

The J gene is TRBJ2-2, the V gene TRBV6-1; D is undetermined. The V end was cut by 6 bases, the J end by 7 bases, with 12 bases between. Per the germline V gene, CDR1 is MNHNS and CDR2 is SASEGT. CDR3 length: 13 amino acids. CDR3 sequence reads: CASRLLGDGELFF. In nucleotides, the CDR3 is TGTGCCAGCAGATTACTTGGGGACGGGGAGCTGTTTTTT.

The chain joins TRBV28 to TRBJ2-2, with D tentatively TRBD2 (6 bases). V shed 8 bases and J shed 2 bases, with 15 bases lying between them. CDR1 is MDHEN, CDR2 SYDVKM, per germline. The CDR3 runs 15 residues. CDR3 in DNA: TGTGCCAGCGCCCGGAGGGGCCCTAACACCGGGGAGCTGTTTTTT. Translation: CASARRGPNTGELFF.

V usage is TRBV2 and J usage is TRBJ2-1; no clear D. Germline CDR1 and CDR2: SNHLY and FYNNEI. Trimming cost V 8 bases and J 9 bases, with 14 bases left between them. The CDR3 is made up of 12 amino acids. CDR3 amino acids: CASLRGEREQFF. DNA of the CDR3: TGTGCCAGCCTTCGTGGCGAGCGTGAGCAGTTCTTC.

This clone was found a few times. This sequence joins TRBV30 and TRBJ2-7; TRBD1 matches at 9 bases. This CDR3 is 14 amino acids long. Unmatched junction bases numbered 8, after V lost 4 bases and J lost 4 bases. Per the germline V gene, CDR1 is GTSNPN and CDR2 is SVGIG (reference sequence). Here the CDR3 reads CAWMSGQGNYEQYF. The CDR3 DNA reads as TGTGCCTGGATGTCGGGACAGGGAAATTACGAGCAGTACTTC.

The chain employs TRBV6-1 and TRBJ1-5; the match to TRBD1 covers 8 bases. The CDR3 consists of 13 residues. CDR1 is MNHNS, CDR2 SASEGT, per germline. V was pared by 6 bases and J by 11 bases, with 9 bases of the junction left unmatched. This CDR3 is CASRGTGGWTQHF. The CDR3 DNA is TGTGCCAGCAGAGGGACAGGTGGCTGGACCCAGCATTTT.

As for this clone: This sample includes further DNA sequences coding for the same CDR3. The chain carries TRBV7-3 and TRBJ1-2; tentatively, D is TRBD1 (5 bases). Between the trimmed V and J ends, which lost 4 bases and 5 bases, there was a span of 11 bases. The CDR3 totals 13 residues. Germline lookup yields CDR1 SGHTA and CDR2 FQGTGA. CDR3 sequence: CASSSRDGYGYTF. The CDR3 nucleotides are TGTGCCAGCAGCTCCCGGGACGGTTATGGCTACACCTTC. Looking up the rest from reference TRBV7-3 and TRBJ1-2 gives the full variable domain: GAGVSQTPSNKVTEKGKYVELRCDPISGHTALYWYRQSLGQGPEFLIYFQGTGAADDSGLPNDRFFAVRPEGSVSTLKIQRTERGDSAVYLCASSSRDGYGYTFGSGTRLTVV.

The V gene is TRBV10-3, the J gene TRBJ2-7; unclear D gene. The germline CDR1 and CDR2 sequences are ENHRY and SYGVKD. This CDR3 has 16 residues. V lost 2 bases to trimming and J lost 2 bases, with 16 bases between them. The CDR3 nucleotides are TGTGCCATCAGTGAGCACCAATTCGACACCCCCTACGAGCAGTACTTC. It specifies CAISEHQFDTPYEQYF.

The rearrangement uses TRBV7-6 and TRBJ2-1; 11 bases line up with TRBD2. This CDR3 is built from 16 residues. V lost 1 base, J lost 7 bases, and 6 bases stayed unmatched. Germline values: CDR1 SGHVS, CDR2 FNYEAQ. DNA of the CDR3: TGTGCCAGCAGCTTAGAATTGCTAGCGGGAGGTAATGAGCAGTTCTTC. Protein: CASSLELLAGGNEQFF.

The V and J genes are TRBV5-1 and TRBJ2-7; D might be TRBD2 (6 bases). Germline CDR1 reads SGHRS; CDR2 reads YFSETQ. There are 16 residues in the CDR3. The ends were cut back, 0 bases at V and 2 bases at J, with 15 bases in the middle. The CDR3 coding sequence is TGCGCCAGCAGCTTGGTAACGGGAGTGTCAGCCTACGAGCAGTACTTC. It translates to CASSLVTGVSAYEQYF.

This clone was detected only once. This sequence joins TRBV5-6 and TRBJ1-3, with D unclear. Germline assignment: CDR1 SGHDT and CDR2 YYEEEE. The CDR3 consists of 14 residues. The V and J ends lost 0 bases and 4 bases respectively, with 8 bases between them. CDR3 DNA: TGTGCCAGCAGCTTGGTCGGCGCCGGAAACACCATATATTTT. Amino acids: CASSLVGAGNTIYF.

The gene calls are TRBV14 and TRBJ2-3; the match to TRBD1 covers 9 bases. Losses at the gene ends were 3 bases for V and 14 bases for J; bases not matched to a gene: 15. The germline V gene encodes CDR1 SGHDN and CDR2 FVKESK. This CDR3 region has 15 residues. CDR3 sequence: CASSQYYLRDRDLYF. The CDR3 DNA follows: TGTGCCAGCAGCCAGTACTACCTCCGGGACAGGGACCTGTATTTT.

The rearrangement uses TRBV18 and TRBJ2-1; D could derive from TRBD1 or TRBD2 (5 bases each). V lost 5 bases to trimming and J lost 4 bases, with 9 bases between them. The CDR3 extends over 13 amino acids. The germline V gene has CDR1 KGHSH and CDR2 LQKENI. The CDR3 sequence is CASSGGVYNEQFF. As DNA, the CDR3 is TGTGCCAGCTCAGGGGGAGTTTACAATGAGCAGTTCTTC.

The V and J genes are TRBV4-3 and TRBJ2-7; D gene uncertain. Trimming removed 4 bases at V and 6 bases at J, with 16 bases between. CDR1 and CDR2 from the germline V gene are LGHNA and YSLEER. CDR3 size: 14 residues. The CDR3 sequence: CASSRDARSGEQYF. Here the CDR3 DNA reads TGCGCCAGCAGCCGCGACGCACGGTCAGGCGAGCAGTACTTC.

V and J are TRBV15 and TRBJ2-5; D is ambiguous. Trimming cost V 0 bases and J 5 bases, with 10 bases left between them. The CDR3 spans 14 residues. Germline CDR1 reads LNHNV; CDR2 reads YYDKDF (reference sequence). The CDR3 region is CATSREDPRETQYF. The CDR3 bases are TGTGCCACCAGCAGAGAGGACCCGAGGGAGACCCAGTACTTC.

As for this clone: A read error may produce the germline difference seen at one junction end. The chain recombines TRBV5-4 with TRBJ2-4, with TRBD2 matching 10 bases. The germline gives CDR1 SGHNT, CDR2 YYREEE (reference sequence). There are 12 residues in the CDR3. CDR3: CASSLDRTSGEF. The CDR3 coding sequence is TGTGCCAGCAGCTTGGATCGGACTAGCGGAGAATTC.

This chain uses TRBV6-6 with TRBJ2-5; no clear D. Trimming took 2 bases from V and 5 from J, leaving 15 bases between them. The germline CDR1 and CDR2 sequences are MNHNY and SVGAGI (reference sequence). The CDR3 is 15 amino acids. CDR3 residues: CASSYRPHVRETQYF. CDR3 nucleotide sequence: TGTGCCAGCAGTTACCGACCACACGTCCGGGAGACCCAGTACTTC.

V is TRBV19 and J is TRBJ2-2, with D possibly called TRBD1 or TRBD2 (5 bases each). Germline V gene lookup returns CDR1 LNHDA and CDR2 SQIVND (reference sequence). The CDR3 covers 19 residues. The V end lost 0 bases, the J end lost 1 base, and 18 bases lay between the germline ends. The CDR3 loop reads CASSIDSVYGGWNTGELFF. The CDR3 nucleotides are TGTGCCAGTAGTATAGATTCGGTTTATGGGGGTTGGAACACCGGGGAGCTGTTTTTT.

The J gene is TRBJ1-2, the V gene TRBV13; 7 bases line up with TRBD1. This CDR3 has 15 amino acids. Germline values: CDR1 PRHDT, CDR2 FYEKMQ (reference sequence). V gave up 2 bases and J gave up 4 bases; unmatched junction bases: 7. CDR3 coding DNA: TGTGCCAGCAGCTTAAGTACAGGGGCTTTCTATGGCTACACCTTC. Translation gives CASSLSTGAFYGYTF.

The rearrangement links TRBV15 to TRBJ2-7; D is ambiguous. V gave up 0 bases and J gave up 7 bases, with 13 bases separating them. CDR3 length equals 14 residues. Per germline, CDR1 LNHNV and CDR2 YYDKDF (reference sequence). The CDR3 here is CATSRDRPEGEQYF. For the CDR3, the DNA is TGTGCCACCAGCAGAGATCGGCCTGAAGGTGAGCAGTACTTC.